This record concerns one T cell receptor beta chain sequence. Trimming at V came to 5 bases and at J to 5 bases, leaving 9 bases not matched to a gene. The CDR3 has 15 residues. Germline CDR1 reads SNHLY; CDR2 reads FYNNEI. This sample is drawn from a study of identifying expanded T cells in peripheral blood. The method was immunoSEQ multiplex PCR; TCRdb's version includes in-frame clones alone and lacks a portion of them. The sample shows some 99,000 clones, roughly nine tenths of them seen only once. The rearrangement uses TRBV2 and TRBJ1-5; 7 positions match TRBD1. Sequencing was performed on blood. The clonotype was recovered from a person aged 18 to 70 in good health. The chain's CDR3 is CASSPTTGWYQPQHF. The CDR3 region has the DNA TGTGCCAGCAGTCCAACGACAGGGTGGTATCAGCCCCAGCATTTT.